Below, 21 T cell receptor beta chains from the same sample are listed, as sequenced in a study of somatic mutations in cytotoxic T cells in rheumatoid arthritis. The table came from immunoSEQ multiplex PCR; TCRdb's copy has only in-frame clones and leaves some out. The sample consists of 35,000 to 45,000 clones, around 80% of them appearing once. Material: CD8+ T cells sorted from blood. Receptors originate from a middle-aged man in good health.

V and J are TRBV7-8 and TRBJ2-1; D ambiguous. The CDR3 totals 12 residues. Germline values: CDR1 SGHVS, CDR2 FQNEAQ. V was shortened by 5 bases and J by 8 bases, with 10 bases between the two germline ends. The CDR3 region is CASSPRGYEQFF. CDR3 coding DNA: TGTGCCAGCAGCCCCCGCGGCTATGAGCAGTTCTTC.

The rearrangement joins TRBV6-1 to TRBJ1-1, with no clear D. The CDR3 loop spans 15 amino acids. CDR1 and CDR2 (germline): MNHNS, SASEGT. Trimming removed 3 bases from V and 1 base from J, with 12 bases in between. CDR3 protein: CASSDPWSWNTEAFF. The CDR3 bases are TGTGCCAGCAGTGACCCCTGGAGTTGGAACACTGAAGCTTTCTTT.

The DNA of the CDR3 is TGTGCCAGCAGTGATCCCGGACAGCCTTCCTACGAGCAGTACTTC. It is translated as CASSDPGQPSYEQYF. The genes are TRBV6-1 and TRBJ2-7, with a weak D call TRBD1 (6 bases). Germline V gene lookup returns CDR1 MNHNS and CDR2 SASEGT. V was clipped by 3 bases and J by 1 base, with 13 bases between them. This CDR3 is 15 amino acids long.

The chain has TRBV7-9 and TRBJ2-1, with 9 bases that match TRBD2. Trimming removed 7 bases from V and 7 bases from J; junction bases left unmatched: 8. This CDR3 spans 14 amino acids. From germline, CDR1 is SEHNR and CDR2 FQNEAQ (reference sequence). The CDR3 reads CASTQTSGRNEQFF. In nucleotides, the CDR3 is TGTGCCAGCACCCAGACCAGCGGGAGGAATGAGCAGTTCTTC.

This clone has only one observation. The V call is TRBV20-1, the J call TRBJ1-2; TRBD1 is a possible D gene (5 bases). The CDR3 length is 11 residues. Germline V gene data show CDR1 as DFQATT and CDR2 as SNEGSKA (reference sequence). The DNA for the CDR3 is TGCAGGGCGGGCAGGGACGGTGGCTACACCTTC. Translated, it gives CRAGRDGGYTF.

This chain joins TRBV25-1 and TRBJ2-6; perhaps D is TRBD1 or TRBD2 (6 bases each). Trimming removed 2 bases at V and 2 bases at J, with 13 bases between. This CDR3 contains 17 residues. Germline V gives CDR1 MGHDK, CDR2 SYGVNS. The CDR3 protein is CASSEQTGTPGANVLTF. The DNA for the CDR3 is TGTGCCAGCAGTGAACAAACAGGGACTCCTGGGGCCAACGTCCTGACTTTC. The full variable domain, with the rest looked up from reference TRBV25-1 and TRBJ2-6, is EADIYQTPRYLVIGTGKKITLECSQTMGHDKMYWYQQDPGMELHLIHYSYGVNSTEKGDLSSESTVSRIRTEHFPLTLESARPSHTSQYLCASSEQTGTPGANVLTFGAGSRLTVL.

The chain is built from TRBV7-9 and TRBJ2-7; 11 bases fit TRBD1. Germline-derived CDR1 and CDR2 are SEHNR and FQNEAQ (reference sequence). Trimming cost V 4 bases and J 2 bases; bases outside gene matches: 7. The CDR3 is 16 amino acids. For the CDR3, the DNA is TGTGCCAGCAGCTCAGGCCGGGACAGGGGGACCTACGAGCAGTACTTC. The encoded protein is CASSSGRDRGTYEQYF.

The CDR3 reads CASSIGYGPYGYTF. DNA of the CDR3: TGTGCCAGTAGTATAGGATACGGCCCCTATGGCTACACCTTC. This rearrangement joins TRBV19 to TRBJ1-2; D gene ambiguous. The CDR3 spans 14 residues. V lost 1 base, J lost 4 bases, and 10 bases lay in between. Germline V gene sequence: CDR1 LNHDA, CDR2 SQIVND (reference sequence).

This clone appeared once. The gene calls are TRBV18 and TRBJ1-2; D perhaps matches TRBD1 (5 bases). CDR3 size: 15 residues. The germline V and J ends were trimmed by 4 bases and 6 bases, with 18 bases remaining between them. Germline V CDR1 and CDR2: KGHSH, LQKENI. This CDR3 reads CASSRAPGGSNGYTF. The CDR3 DNA is TGTGCCAGCTCACGTGCCCCGGGGGGAAGTAATGGCTACACCTTC.

This chain joins TRBV4-1 and TRBJ2-3; TRBD2 is a possible D gene (7 bases). Germline V gene lookup returns CDR1 MGHRA and CDR2 YSYEKL. This CDR3 contains 16 residues. V lost 4 bases to trimming and J lost 4 bases, with 18 bases between them. CDR3 DNA sequence: TGCGCCAGCAGCCCCCGGGGGGCGACCGTTTCAGATACGCAGTATTTT. Protein product: CASSPRGATVSDTQYF.

This chain connects TRBV18 to TRBJ1-2; no definite D call. The CDR3 runs to 13 residues. CDR1 is KGHSH and CDR2 is LQKENI in the germline V gene. The V and J ends lost 6 bases and 2 bases respectively, with 10 bases between them. CDR3 loop: CASSEDGNYGYTF. The CDR3 DNA follows: TGTGCCAGCTCCGAGGACGGCAACTATGGCTACACCTTC.

The chain couples TRBV28 to TRBJ1-1; D gene uncertain. The CDR3 extends over 15 amino acids. Germline CDR1 reads MDHEN; CDR2 reads SYDVKM. V gave up 3 bases and J gave up 4 bases, with 15 bases separating them. The CDR3 DNA sequence: TGTGCCAGCAGTTTGACCTCGGGTCGGATCACTGAAGCTTTCTTT. It specifies CASSLTSGRITEAFF.

V is TRBV15 and J is TRBJ2-5; D perhaps matches TRBD2 (6 bases). Germline lookup yields CDR1 LNHNV and CDR2 YYDKDF (reference sequence). The CDR3 extends over 15 amino acids. Trimming left V 2 bases short and J 5 bases short, with 15 bases between. Here the CDR3 DNA reads TGTGCCACCAGCAGAACCGGGACTGGCGGGGAGACCCAGTACTTC. It encodes CATSRTGTGGETQYF. Full variable domain (remainder filled in from reference TRBV15 and TRBJ2-5): DAMVIQNPRYQVTQFGKPVTLSCSQTLNHNVMYWYQQKSSQAPKLLFHYYDKDFNNEADTPDNFQSRRPNTSFCFLDIRSPGLGDTAMYLCATSRTGTGGETQYFGPGTRLLVL.

The J gene is TRBJ2-7, the V gene TRBV6-1; TRBD2 aligns across 9 bases. Per germline, CDR1 MNHNS and CDR2 SASEGT. The CDR3 runs to 13 residues. Trimming took 5 bases from V and 3 from J; bases not matched to a gene: 2. CDR3 nucleotides: TGTGCCAGCAGTTGGACTAGCGACTACGAGCAGTACTTC. Amino acids: CASSWTSDYEQYF.

J is TRBJ1-5 and V is TRBV9; D possibly corresponds to TRBD1 (6 bases). V lost 5 bases, J lost 3 bases, and 15 bases lay in between. Germline assignment: CDR1 SGDLS and CDR2 YYNGEE. The CDR3 length is 15 residues. The CDR3 is CASSPGGADNQPQHF. CDR3 coding DNA: TGTGCCAGCAGTCCGGGGGGGGCCGACAATCAGCCCCAGCATTTT.

The V call is TRBV30, the J call TRBJ1-5, with D perhaps matching TRBD1 (6 bases). Between the trimmed V and J ends, which lost 1 base and 7 bases, there was a span of 14 bases. The length of the CDR3 is 14 residues. Germline V gene sequence: CDR1 GTSNPN, CDR2 SVGIG (reference sequence). The CDR3 loop is CAWSEGQGKQPQHF. For the CDR3, the DNA is TGTGCCTGGAGTGAAGGGCAGGGGAAGCAGCCCCAGCATTTT.

The chain joins TRBV28 to TRBJ2-7; D may be TRBD2 (5 bases). The ends were cut back, 2 bases at V and 6 bases at J, with 14 bases in the middle. CDR3 length: 14 residues. Germline V CDR1 and CDR2: MDHEN, SYDVKM. CDR3 DNA: TGTGCCAGCAGTTTAAATCGACTATGGGGCGAGCAGTACTTC. Translated, it gives CASSLNRLWGEQYF. The whole variable domain, remainder taken from reference TRBV28 and TRBJ2-7, is DVKVTQSSRYLVKRTGEKVFLECVQDMDHENMFWYRQDPGLGLRLIYFSYDVKMKEKGDIPEGYSVSREKKERFSLILESASTNQTSMYLCASSLNRLWGEQYFGPGTRLTVT.

V is TRBV28 and J is TRBJ2-2, with a tentative D call TRBD1 (7 bases). Germline V lookup: CDR1 MDHEN, CDR2 SYDVKM. The V gene lost 6 bases and the J gene lost 3 bases, with 17 bases spanning the gap. The CDR3 covers 16 residues. This chain's CDR3 is CASSLQGGEDTGELFF. The CDR3 DNA reads as TGTGCCAGCAGCCTCCAGGGGGGAGAGGACACCGGGGAGCTGTTTTTT.

V is TRBV4-1 and J is TRBJ1-4; D remains ambiguous. This CDR3 has 13 amino acids. Germline loops: CDR1 MGHRA, CDR2 YSYEKL. Trimming took off 1 base at V and 5 bases at J, with 5 bases between the two ends. In DNA, the CDR3 is TGCGCCAGCAGCCAAGCGGGGAATGAAAAACTGTTTTTT. Its protein product is CASSQAGNEKLFF.

This chain uses TRBV11-2 with TRBJ2-7, with 7 bases that match TRBD1. Trimming removed 5 bases from V and 0 bases from J; junction bases left unmatched: 4. The CDR3 is made up of 14 amino acids. Germline V gene lookup returns CDR1 SGHAT and CDR2 FQNNGV. Here the CDR3 DNA reads TGTGCCAGCAGCCCTTGGGACAGCTCCTACGAGCAGTACTTC. It translates to CASSPWDSSYEQYF.

J is TRBJ2-7 and V is TRBV5-4; 9 nucleotides line up with TRBD1. Germline V gives CDR1 SGHNT, CDR2 YYREEE (reference sequence). Trimming at V came to 3 bases and at J to 0 bases, leaving 7 bases not matched to a gene. This CDR3 is built from 16 residues. The CDR3 loop is CASSSGQGMSSYEQYF. The CDR3 bases are TGTGCCAGCAGCTCAGGACAGGGGATGAGCTCCTACGAGCAGTACTTC.